Below are 4 T cell receptor beta chains sequenced from a single sample in a study of blood T cell repertoires in COVID-19. Clones were read by immunoSEQ multiplex PCR, and TCRdb kept only the in-frame ones, dropping some. Among some 45,000 clones, over 80% were seen once, and the ten largest hold roughly 15%. Sequencing input: peripheral blood. The receptor source for this set is a man in his sixties with active COVID-19.

This clone came up once. V is TRBV4-3 and J is TRBJ2-1; D is ambiguous. Germline V gene data show CDR1 as LGHNA and CDR2 as YSLEER. This CDR3 is 15 amino acids long. Trimming left V 0 bases short and J 0 bases short, with 6 bases between. CDR3 in DNA: TGCGCCAGCAGCCAAGACGTAGACTCCTACAATGAGCAGTTCTTC. This sequence encodes CASSQDVDSYNEQFF.

This rearrangement joins TRBV4-1 to TRBJ2-5; 8 nucleotides agree with TRBD2. CDR1 is MGHRA, CDR2 YSYEKL, per germline. V was clipped by 1 base and J by 5 bases; unmatched bases: 15. This CDR3 is built from 18 residues. CDR3 region: CASSQAADLAGGEETQYF. The CDR3 nucleotides read TGCGCCAGCAGCCAAGCAGCGGATCTCGCGGGGGGTGAGGAGACCCAGTACTTC.

This chain links TRBV5-1 with TRBJ2-1; possible D gene TRBD2, 5 bases. Germline values: CDR1 SGHRS, CDR2 YFSETQ. The CDR3 is made up of 14 amino acids. V lost 6 bases and J lost 5, with 15 bases in between. The chain's CDR3 is CASTLLDTNNEQFF. The CDR3 DNA follows: TGCGCCAGCACCCTACTAGACACGAACAATGAGCAGTTCTTC.

The chain couples TRBV28 to TRBJ1-1, with 11 bases lining up with TRBD1. The germline V gene has CDR1 MDHEN and CDR2 SYDVKM. With V trimmed by 2 bases and J by 8 bases, 4 bases remained unmatched. This CDR3 is 14 amino acids long. DNA for the CDR3: TGTGCCAGCAGTTTAGGACAGGGGGCGAGCGAAGCTTTCTTT. Residues: CASSLGQGASEAFF.